This T cell receptor (beta chain) was found in a study of T cells expressing NK-cell markers. The overall study: In sorted CD3+CD56+NKG2C+, CD3+CD56+NKG2C- and CD3+CD56-NKG2C+ T cells, TCR beta repertoires were obtained. One of the eight sequenced donors was seronegative, whereas the other seven were HCMV-seropositive. Study outcomes and limitations: Of the CD8+ T cell pool in 5 to 7 donors, roughly 1.0-8% was accounted for by dominant NKG2C+ clonotypes. These clonotypes additionally ranked first within the CD3+CD56-NKG2C+ fraction of a few donors.

Germline CDR1 and CDR2: GTSNPN and SVGIG (reference sequence). The CDR3 is 16 amino acids. On this clonotype: Its antigen remains unknown.

From its re-call of the 5' RACE reads, TCRdb lists each CDR3 protein once, without DNA. The sample has over 350,000 distinct CDR3 sequences; the top ten hold roughly a tenth. The rearrangement uses TRBV30 and TRBJ1-5. The receptor was isolated from a woman in her forties or fifties in good health. Sequencing used blood T cells: a sorted CD56 or NKG2C T cell subset, CD4+ or CD8+ T cells, or bulk PBMC T cells (not recorded which). This chain's CDR3 is CAWSVPQRGPPQPQHF.